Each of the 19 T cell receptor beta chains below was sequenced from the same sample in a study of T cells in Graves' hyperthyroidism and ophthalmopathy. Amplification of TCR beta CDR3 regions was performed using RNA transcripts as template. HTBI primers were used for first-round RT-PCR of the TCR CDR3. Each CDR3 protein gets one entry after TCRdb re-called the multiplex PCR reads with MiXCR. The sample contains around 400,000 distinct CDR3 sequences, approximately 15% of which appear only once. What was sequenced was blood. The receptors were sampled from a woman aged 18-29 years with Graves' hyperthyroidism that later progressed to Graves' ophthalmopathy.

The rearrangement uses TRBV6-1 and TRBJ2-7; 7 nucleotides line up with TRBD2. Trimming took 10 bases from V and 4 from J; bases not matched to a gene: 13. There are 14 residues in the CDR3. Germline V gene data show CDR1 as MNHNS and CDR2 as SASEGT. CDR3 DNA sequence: TGTGCCACCGGGGCCGGCGGGAGAGGTTACGAGCAGTACTTC. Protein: CATGAGGRGYEQYF.

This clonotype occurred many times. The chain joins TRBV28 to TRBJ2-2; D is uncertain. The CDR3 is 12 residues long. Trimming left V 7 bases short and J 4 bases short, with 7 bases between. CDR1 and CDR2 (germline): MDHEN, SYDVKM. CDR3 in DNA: TGTGCCAGCACCCGGGCCACCGGGGAGCTGTTTTTT. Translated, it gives CASTRATGELFF.

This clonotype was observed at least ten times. The CDR3 protein is CSVGQGRTGRDEQYF. CDR3 DNA: TGCAGCGTTGGGCAGGGACGTACTGGCAGGGACGAGCAGTACTTC. This chain uses TRBV29-1 with TRBJ2-7; D could derive from TRBD1 or TRBD2 (5 bases each). Germline CDR1 is SQVTM and CDR2 is ANQGSEA. Trimming removed 4 bases from V and 5 bases from J, with 21 bases in between. The CDR3 is 15 residues long.

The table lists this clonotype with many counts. CDR3 coding DNA: TGCAGCGTTGAAGATCTCGCGGGTCTGGAAGAGACCCAGTACTTC. This encodes CSVEDLAGLEETQYF. The V call is TRBV29-1, the J call TRBJ2-5; possible D gene TRBD2, 5 bases. The germline gives CDR1 SQVTM, CDR2 ANQGSEA. The CDR3 totals 15 residues. V gave up 0 bases and J gave up 3 bases, with 14 bases separating them.

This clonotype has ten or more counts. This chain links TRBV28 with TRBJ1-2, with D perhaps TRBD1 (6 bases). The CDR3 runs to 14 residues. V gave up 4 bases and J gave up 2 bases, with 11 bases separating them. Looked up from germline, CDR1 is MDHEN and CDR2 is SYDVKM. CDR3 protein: CASSYLRGNYGYTF. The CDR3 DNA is TGTGCCAGCAGTTATTTGAGGGGGAACTATGGCTACACCTTC.

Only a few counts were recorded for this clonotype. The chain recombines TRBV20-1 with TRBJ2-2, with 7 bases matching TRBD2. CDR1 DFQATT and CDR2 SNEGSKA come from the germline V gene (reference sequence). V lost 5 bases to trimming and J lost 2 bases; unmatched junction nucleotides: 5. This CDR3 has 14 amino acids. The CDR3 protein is CSAVSGDNTGELFF. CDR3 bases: TGCAGTGCTGTGAGCGGGGATAACACCGGGGAGCTGTTTTTT.

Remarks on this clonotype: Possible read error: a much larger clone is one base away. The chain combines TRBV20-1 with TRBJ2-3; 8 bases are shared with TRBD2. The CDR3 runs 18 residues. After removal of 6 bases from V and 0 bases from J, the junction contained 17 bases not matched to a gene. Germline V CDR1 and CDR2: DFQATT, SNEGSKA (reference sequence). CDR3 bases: TGCAGTGCAATAGGAAAGGGGAGTAGCGGGATAAGCACAGATACGCAGTATTTT. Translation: CSAIGKGSSGISTDTQYF.

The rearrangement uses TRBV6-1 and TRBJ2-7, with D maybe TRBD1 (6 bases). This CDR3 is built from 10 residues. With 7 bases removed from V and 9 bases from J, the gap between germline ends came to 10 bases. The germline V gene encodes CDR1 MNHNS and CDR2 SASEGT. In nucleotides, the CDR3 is TGTGCCAGCAACAGGGACACGCAGTACTTC. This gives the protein CASNRDTQYF.

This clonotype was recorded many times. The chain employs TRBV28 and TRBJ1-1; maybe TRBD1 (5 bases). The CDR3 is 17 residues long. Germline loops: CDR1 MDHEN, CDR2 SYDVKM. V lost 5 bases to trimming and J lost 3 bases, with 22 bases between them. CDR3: CASSHPIPGRWDTEAFF. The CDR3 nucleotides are TGTGCCAGCAGTCACCCAATTCCGGGACGGTGGGACACTGAAGCTTTCTTT.

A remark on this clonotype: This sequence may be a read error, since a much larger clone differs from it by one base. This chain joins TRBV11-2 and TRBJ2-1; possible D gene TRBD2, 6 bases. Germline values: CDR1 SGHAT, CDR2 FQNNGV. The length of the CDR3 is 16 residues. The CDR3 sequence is CASSLVRDLSFNEQFF. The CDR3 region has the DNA TGTGCCAGCAGCTTAGTTAGGGACTTGTCCTTCAATGAGCAGTTCTTC.

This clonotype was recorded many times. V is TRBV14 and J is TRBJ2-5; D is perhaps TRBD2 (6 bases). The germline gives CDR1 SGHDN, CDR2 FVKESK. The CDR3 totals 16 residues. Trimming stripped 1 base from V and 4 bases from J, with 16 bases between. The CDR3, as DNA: TGTGCCAGCAGCCAAGGATTGCGGACGGGGGTAGAGACCCAGTACTTC. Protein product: CASSQGLRTGVETQYF.

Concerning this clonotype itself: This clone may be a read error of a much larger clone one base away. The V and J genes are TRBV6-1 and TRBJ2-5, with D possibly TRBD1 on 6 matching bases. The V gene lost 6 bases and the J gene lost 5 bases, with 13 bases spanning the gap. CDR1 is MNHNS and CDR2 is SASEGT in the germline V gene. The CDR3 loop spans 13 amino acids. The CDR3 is CASSPQGWETQYF. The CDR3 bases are TGTGCCAGCAGCCCCCAGGGGTGGGAGACCCAGTACTTC.

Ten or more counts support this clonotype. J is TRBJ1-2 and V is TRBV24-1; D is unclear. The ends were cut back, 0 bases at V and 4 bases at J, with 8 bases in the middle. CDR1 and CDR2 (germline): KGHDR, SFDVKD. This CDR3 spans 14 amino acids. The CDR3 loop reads CATSDLPRIYGYTF. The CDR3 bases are TGTGCCACCAGTGATTTGCCGCGAATCTATGGCTACACCTTC.

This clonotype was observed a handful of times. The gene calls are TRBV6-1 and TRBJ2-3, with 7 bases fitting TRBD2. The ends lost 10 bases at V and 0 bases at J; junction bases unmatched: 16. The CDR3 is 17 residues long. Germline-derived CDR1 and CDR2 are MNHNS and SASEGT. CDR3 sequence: CATADTLLAASTDTQYF. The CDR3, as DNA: TGTGCCACCGCTGATACCCTTCTAGCGGCTAGCACAGATACGCAGTATTTT.

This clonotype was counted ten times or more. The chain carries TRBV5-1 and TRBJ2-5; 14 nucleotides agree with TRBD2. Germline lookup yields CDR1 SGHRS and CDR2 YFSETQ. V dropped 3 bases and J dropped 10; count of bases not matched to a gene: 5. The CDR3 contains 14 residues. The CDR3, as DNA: TGCGCCAGCAGCTCAGGGACTAGCGGGAGTGGCCAGTACTTC. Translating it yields CASSSGTSGSGQYF.

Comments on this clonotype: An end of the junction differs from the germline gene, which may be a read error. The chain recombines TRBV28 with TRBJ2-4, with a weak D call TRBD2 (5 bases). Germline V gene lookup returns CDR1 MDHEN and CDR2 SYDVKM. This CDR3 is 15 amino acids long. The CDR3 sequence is CASSFPGGAKNVQYF. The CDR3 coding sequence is TGTGCCAGCAGTTTCCCTGGAGGTGCCAAAAACGTTCAGTACTTC.

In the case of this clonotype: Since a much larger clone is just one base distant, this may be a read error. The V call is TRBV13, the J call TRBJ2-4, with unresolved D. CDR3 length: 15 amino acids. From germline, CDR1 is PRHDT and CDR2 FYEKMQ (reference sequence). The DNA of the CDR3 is TGTGCCAGCAGCTTAGGCCACCACGGCGAAAACATTCGGTACTTC. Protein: CASSLGHHGENIRYF.

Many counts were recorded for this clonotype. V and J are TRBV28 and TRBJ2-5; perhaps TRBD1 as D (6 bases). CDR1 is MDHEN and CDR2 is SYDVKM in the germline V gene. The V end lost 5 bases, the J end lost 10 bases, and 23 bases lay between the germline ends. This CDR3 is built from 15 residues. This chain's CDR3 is CASSVGQRIRDNQYF. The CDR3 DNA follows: TGTGCCAGCAGTGTTGGACAGCGTATAAGAGATAACCAGTACTTC.

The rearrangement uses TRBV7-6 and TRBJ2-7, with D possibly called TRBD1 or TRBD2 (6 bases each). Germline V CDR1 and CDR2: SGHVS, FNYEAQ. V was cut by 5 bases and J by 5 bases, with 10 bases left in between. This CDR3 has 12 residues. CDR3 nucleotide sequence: TGTGCCAGCAGCGGAGGGACACACGAGCAGTACTTC. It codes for CASSGGTHEQYF.